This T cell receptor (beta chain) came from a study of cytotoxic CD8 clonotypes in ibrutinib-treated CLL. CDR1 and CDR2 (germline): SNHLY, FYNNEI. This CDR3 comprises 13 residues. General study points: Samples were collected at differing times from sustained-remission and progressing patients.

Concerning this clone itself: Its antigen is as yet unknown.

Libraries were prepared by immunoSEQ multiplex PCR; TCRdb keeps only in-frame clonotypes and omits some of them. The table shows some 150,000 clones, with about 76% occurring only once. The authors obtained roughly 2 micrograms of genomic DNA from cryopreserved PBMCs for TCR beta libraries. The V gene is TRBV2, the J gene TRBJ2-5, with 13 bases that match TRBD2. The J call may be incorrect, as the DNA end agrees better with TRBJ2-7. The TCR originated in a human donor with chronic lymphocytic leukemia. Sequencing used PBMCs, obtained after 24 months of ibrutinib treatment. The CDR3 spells CASTSGRAYEQYF. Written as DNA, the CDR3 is TGTGCCAGTACTAGCGGGAGGGCCTACGAGCAGTACTTC.